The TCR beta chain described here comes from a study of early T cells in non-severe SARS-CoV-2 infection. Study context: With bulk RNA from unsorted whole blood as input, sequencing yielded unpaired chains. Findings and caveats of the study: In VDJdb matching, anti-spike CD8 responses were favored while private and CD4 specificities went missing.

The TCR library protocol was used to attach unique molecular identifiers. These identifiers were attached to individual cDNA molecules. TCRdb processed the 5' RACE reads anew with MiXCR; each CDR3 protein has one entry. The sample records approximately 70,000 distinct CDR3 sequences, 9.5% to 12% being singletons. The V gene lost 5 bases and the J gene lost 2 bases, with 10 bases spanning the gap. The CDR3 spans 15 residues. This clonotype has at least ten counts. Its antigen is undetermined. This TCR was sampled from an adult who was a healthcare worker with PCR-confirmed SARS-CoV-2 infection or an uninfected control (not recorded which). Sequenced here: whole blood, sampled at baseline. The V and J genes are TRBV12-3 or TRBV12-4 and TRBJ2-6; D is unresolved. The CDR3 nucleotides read TGTGCCAGCAGTATGGGCGGTGCTGGGGCCAACGTCCTGACTTTC. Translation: CASSMGGAGANVLTF.